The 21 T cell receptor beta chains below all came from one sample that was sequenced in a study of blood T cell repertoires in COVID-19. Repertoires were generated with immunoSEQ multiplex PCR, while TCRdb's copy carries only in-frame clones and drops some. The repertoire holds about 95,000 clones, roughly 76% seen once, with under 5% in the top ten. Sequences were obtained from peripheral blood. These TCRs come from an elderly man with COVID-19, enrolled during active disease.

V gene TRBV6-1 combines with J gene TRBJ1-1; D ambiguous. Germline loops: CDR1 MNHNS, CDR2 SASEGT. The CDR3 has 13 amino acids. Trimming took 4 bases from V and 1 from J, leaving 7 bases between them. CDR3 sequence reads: CASSGARNTEAFF. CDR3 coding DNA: TGTGCCAGCAGTGGAGCCAGGAACACTGAAGCTTTCTTT.

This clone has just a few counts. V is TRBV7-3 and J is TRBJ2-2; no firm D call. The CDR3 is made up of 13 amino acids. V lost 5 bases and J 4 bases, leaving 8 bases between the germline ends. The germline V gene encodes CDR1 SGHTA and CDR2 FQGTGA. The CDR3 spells CASSAYITGELFF. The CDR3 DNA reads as TGTGCCAGCAGCGCCTATATCACCGGGGAGCTGTTTTTT.

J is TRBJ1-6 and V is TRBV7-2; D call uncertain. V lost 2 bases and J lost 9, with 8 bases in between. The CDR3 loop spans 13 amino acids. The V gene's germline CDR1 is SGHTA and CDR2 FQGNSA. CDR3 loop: CASSLPGRSPLHF. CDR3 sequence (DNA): TGTGCCAGCAGCTTACCGGGTCGTTCACCCCTCCACTTT.

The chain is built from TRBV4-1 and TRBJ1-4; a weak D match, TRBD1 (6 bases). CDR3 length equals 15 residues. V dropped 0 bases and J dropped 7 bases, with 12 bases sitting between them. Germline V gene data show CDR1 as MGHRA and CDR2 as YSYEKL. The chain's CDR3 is CASSQEGRGGEKLFF. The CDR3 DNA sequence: TGCGCCAGCAGCCAAGAAGGCAGGGGTGGTGAAAAACTGTTTTTT.

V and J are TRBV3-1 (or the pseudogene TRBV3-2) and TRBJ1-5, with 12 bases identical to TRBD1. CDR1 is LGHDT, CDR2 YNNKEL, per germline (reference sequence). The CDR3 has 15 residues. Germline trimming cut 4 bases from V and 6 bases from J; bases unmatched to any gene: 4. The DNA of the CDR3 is TGTGCCAGCAGCCCGGGACAGGGGGCGTTTCAGCCCCAGCATTTT. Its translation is CASSPGQGAFQPQHF.

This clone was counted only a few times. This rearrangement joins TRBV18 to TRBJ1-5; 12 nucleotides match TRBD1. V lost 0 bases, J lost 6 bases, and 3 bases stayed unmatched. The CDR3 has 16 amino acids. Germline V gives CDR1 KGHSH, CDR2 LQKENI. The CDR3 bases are TGTGCCAGCTCACCACCGTTGGGACAGGGGGCTCAGCCCCAGCATTTT. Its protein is CASSPPLGQGAQPQHF. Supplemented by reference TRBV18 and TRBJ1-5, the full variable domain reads NAGVMQNPRHLVRRRGQEARLRCSPMKGHSHVYWYRQLPEEGLKFMVYLQKENIIDESGMPKERFSAEFPKEGPSILRIQQVVRGDSAAYFCASSPPLGQGAQPQHFGDGTRLSIL.

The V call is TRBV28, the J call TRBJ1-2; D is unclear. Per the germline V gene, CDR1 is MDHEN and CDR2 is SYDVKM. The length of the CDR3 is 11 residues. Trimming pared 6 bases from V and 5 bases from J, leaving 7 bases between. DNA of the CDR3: TGTGCCAGCAGACTGTCGTATGGCTACACCTTC. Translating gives CASRLSYGYTF.

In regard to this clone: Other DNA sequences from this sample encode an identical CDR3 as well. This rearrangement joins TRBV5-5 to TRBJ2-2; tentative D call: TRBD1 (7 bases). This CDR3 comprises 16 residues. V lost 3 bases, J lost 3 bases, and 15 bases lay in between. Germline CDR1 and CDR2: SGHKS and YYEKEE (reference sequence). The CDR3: CASSWRTGGYTGELFF. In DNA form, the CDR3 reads TGTGCCAGCAGCTGGCGGACAGGAGGGTACACCGGGGAGCTGTTTTTT. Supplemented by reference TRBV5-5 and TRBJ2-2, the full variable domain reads DAGVTQSPTHLIKTRGQQVTLRCSPISGHKSVSWYQQVLGQGPQFIFQYYEKEERGRGNFPDRFSARQFPNYSSELNVNALLLGDSALYLCASSWRTGGYTGELFFGEGSRLTVL.

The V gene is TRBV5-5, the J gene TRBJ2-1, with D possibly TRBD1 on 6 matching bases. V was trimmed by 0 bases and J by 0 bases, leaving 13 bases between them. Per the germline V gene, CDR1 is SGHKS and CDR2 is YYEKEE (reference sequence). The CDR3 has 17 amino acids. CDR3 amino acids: CASSLGPRGSSYNEQFF. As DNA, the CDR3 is TGTGCCAGCAGCTTGGGCCCAAGGGGGAGCTCCTACAATGAGCAGTTCTTC.

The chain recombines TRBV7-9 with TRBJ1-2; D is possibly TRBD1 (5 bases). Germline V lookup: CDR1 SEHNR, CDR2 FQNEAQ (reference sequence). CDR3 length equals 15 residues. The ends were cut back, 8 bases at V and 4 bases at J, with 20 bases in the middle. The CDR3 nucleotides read TGTGCCAGCGCGCTCCAGGGCGGATCCTTCTATGGCTACACCTTC. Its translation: CASALQGGSFYGYTF.

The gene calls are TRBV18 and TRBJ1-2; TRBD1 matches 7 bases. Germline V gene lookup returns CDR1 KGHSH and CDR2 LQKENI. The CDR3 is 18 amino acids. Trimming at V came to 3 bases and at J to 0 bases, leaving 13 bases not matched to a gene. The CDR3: CASSPPGTAPKANYGYTF. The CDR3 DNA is TGTGCCAGCTCACCCCCTGGGACAGCTCCCAAAGCTAACTATGGCTACACCTTC. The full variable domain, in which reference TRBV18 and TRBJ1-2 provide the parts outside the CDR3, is NAGVMQNPRHLVRRRGQEARLRCSPMKGHSHVYWYRQLPEEGLKFMVYLQKENIIDESGMPKERFSAEFPKEGPSILRIQQVVRGDSAAYFCASSPPGTAPKANYGYTFGSGTRLTVV.

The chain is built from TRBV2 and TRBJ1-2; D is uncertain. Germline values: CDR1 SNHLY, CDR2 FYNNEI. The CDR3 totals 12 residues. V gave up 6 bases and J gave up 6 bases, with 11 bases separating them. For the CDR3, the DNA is TGTGCCAGCAGGACTTTTTTGGATGGCTACACCTTC. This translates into CASRTFLDGYTF.

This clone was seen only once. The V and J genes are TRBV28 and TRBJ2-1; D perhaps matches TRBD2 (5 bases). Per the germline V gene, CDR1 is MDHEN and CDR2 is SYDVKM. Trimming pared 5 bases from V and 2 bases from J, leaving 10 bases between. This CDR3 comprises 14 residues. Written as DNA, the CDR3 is TGTGCCAGCAGTCCGAGGAGGCCCTACAATGAGCAGTTCTTC. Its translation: CASSPRRPYNEQFF.

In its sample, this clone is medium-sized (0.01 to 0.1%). As DNA, the CDR3 is TGTGCCACCAAACGGACAGGTACCTACGAGCAGTACTTC. As protein: CATKRTGTYEQYF. The chain employs TRBV28 and TRBJ2-7; 7 positions agree with TRBD1. Per the germline V gene, CDR1 is MDHEN and CDR2 is SYDVKM. The CDR3 extends over 13 amino acids. V was clipped by 10 bases and J by 2 bases; unmatched bases: 8. Complete variable domain (other parts from reference TRBV28 and TRBJ2-7): DVKVTQSSRYLVKRTGEKVFLECVQDMDHENMFWYRQDPGLGLRLIYFSYDVKMKEKGDIPEGYSVSREKKERFSLILESASTNQTSMYLCATKRTGTYEQYFGPGTRLTVT.

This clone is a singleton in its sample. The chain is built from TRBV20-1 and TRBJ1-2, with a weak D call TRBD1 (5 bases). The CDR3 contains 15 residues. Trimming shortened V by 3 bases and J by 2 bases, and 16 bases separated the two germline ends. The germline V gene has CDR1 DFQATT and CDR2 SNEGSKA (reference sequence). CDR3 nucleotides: TGCAGTGCTAGTACCCTGGGGCGAGTAAACTATGGCTACACCTTC. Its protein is CSASTLGRVNYGYTF.

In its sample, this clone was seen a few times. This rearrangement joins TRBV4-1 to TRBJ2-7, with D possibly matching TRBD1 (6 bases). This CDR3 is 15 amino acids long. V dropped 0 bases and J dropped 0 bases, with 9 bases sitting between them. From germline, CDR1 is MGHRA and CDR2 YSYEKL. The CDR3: CASSQDWTASYEQYF. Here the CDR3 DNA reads TGCGCCAGCAGCCAAGATTGGACAGCCTCCTACGAGCAGTACTTC.

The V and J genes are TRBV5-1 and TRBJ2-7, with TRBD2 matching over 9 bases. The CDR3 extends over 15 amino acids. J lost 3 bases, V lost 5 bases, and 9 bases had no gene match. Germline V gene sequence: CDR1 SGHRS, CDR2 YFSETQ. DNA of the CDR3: TGCGCCAGCAGGGAGGGGCGAGCGGGAGGCTACGAGCAGTACTTC. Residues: CASREGRAGGYEQYF. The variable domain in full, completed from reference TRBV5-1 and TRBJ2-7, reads KAGVTQTPRYLIKTRGQQVTLSCSPISGHRSVSWYQQTPGQGLQFLFEYFSETQRNKGNFPGRFSGRQFSNSRSEMNVSTLELGDSALYLCASREGRAGGYEQYFGPGTRLTVT.

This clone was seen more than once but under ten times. The CDR3 nucleotides are TGTGCCAGCAGTTTATTATCCGGACTGGGAAGGTCCCAGCATTTT. Amino acid sequence: CASSLLSGLGRSQHF. The chain recombines TRBV28 with TRBJ1-5; D is unresolved. The CDR3 has 15 residues. Trimming left V 1 base short and J 11 bases short, with 18 bases between. Per the germline V gene, CDR1 is MDHEN and CDR2 is SYDVKM.

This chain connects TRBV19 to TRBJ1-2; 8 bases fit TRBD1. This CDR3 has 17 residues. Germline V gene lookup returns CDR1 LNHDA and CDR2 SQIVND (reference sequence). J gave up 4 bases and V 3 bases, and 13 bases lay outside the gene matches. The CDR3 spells CASSMWGRGPLLYGYTF. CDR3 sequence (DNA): TGTGCCAGTAGTATGTGGGGCAGGGGGCCATTACTCTATGGCTACACCTTC.

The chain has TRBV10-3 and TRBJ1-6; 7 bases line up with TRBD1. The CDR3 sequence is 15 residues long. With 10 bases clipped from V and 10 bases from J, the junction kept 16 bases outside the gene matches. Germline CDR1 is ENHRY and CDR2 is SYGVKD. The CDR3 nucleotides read TGTGCCACAGCTCCCGGAACAGGGGACGGCTCACCCCTCCACTTT. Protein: CATAPGTGDGSPLHF.

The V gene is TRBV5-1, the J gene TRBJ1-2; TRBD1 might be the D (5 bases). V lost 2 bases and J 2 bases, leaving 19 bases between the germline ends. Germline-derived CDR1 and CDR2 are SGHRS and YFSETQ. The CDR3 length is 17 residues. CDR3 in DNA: TGCGCCAGCAGCTTTAATAGGGATCAGGGTTCAAACTATGGCTACACCTTC. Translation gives CASSFNRDQGSNYGYTF.